These 17 T cell receptor beta chains came from one sample sequenced in a study of T cell repertoires in cytomegalovirus infection. TCRdb passed the reads through MiXCR, listing each CDR3 protein once. The repertoire holds fewer than 85,000 distinct CDR3 sequences, with under 4.5% as singletons. Sequenced input: PBMCs. Receptors were obtained from a human donor in good health (CMV status not recorded). Some clones in this sample may be carry-over from other donors' samples.

The sample holds many counts of this clonotype. The J gene is TRBJ2-5, the V gene TRBV7-2; D unclear. Germline V gives CDR1 SGHTA, CDR2 FQGNSA. Trimming cost V 1 base and J 9 bases, with 15 bases left between them. This CDR3 is built from 14 residues. This chain's CDR3 is CASSLDSRGRAQYF. The CDR3 nucleotides read TGTGCCAGCAGCTTAGATTCGCGAGGTAGGGCCCAGTACTTC.

The sample holds many counts of this clonotype. This rearrangement joins TRBV20-1 to TRBJ2-7; 9 bases match TRBD2. This CDR3 has 17 amino acids. Germline loops: CDR1 DFQATT, CDR2 SNEGSKA (reference sequence). The V gene end was trimmed by 0 bases and the J gene end by 5 bases; junction bases not matched to a gene: 14. The CDR3 bases are TGCAGTGCTAGAGATTGGGGCTCGACGCGGGGGGGACACGAGCAGTACTTC. Protein sequence: CSARDWGSTRGGHEQYF.

The sample holds many counts of this clonotype. The gene calls are TRBV28 and TRBJ2-1; 15 nucleotides align to TRBD2. The CDR3 spans 16 residues. V gave up 6 bases and J gave up 7 bases; unmatched junction bases: 7. Per the germline V gene, CDR1 is MDHEN and CDR2 is SYDVKM. The CDR3 loop reads CASSQGLAGGSNEQFF. In DNA, the CDR3 is TGTGCCAGCAGCCAAGGACTAGCGGGAGGGTCTAATGAGCAGTTCTTC.

This clonotype has at least ten counts. The CDR3 spells CASSPRTWEETQYF. The CDR3 nucleotides are TGTGCCAGCAGCCCAAGGACTTGGGAAGAGACCCAGTACTTC. This chain links TRBV11-2 with TRBJ2-5, with a weak D call TRBD2 (5 bases). The CDR3 extends over 14 amino acids. Trimming took off 5 bases at V and 3 bases at J, with 13 bases between the two ends. CDR1 and CDR2 from the germline V gene are SGHAT and FQNNGV. Full variable domain (rest looked up from reference TRBV11-2 and TRBJ2-5): EAGVAQSPRYKIIEKRQSVAFWCNPISGHATLYWYQQILGQGPKLLIQFQNNGVVDDSQLPKDRFSAERLKGVDSTLKIQPAKLEDSAVYLCASSPRTWEETQYFGPGTRLLVL.

This clonotype was recorded many times. The chain employs TRBV27 and TRBJ2-5; D unresolved. The CDR3 is 14 residues long. The ends were cut back, 3 bases at V and 0 bases at J, with 8 bases in the middle. CDR1 MNHEY and CDR2 SMNVEV come from the germline V gene (reference sequence). CDR3 loop: CASSFDRYQETQYF. The CDR3 bases are TGTGCCAGCAGTTTTGATCGGTACCAAGAGACCCAGTACTTC.

This clonotype was recorded many times. The chain employs TRBV7-2 and TRBJ1-1, with D possibly TRBD1 on 5 matching bases. Trimming shortened V by 3 bases and J by 4 bases, and 12 bases separated the two germline ends. The germline V gene encodes CDR1 SGHTA and CDR2 FQGNSA. The CDR3 spans 14 residues. CDR3 nucleotide sequence: TGTGCCAGCAGCTTTCAGGGTTGGGGCACTGAAGCTTTCTTT. This encodes CASSFQGWGTEAFF.

This clonotype was observed many times. The chain carries TRBV7-1 and TRBJ2-5, with D perhaps matching TRBD1 (7 bases). TRBV7-1 carries the ORF label, with uncertain function. This CDR3 region has 13 residues. Trimming cost V 5 bases and J 5 bases, with 12 bases left between them. CDR3 protein: CASSVTGTETQYF. Written as DNA, the CDR3 is TGTGCCAGCAGCGTGACAGGGACTGAGACCCAGTACTTC.

At least ten counts were recorded for this clonotype. The CDR3 bases are TGTGCCACCCTTAAGCGGGAGACAGATACGCAGTATTTT. Translated: CATLKRETDTQYF. This chain links TRBV10-3 with TRBJ2-3; TRBD2 matches 8 bases. Germline CDR1 is ENHRY and CDR2 is SYGVKD. This CDR3 comprises 13 residues. Trimming took 10 bases from V and 3 from J; bases not matched to a gene: 6.

Turning to this clonotype: A much larger clone lies one base from this, so it may be a read error. This chain links TRBV5-4 with TRBJ2-5, with D perhaps being TRBD1 or TRBD2 (5 bases each). The CDR3 runs 14 residues. In germline, CDR1 is SGHNT, CDR2 YYREEE (reference sequence). The CDR3 sequence is CASSPPGRQETQHF. CDR3 bases: TGTGCCAGCAGCCCTCCGGGACGGCAAGAGACCCAGCACTTC.

This clonotype came up many times. The V call is TRBV7-3, the J call TRBJ2-3, with D possibly matching TRBD2 (5 bases). Trimming removed 8 bases at V and 5 bases at J, with 14 bases between. The CDR3 sequence is 13 residues long. Germline V gives CDR1 SGHTA, CDR2 FQGTGA. The CDR3 DNA is TGTGCCAGCGGAGGACCGGGTTTAGATACGCAGTATTTT. Protein sequence: CASGGPGLDTQYF. The whole variable domain, filled in from reference TRBV7-3 and TRBJ2-3, reads GAGVSQTPSNKVTEKGKYVELRCDPISGHTALYWYRQSLGQGPEFLIYFQGTGAADDSGLPNDRFFAVRPEGSVSTLKIQRTERGDSAVYLCASGGPGLDTQYFGPGTRLTVL.

J is TRBJ1-2 and V is TRBV20-1; D unclear. The CDR3 length is 12 residues. Germline loops: CDR1 DFQATT, CDR2 SNEGSKA (reference sequence). V dropped 0 bases and J dropped 7 bases, with 9 bases sitting between them. DNA for the CDR3: TGCAGTGCTAGAGATCTCCTTAGTGGCTACACCTTC. Protein product: CSARDLLSGYTF.

There are many counts of this clonotype. The rearrangement links TRBV7-3 to TRBJ2-1, with D perhaps TRBD1 (5 bases). The CDR3 consists of 14 residues. The V gene's germline CDR1 is SGHTA and CDR2 FQGTGA. Trimming cost V 4 bases and J 0 bases, with 7 bases left between them. This CDR3 is CASSSQVSYNEQFF. As DNA, the CDR3 is TGTGCCAGCAGCTCACAGGTCTCCTACAATGAGCAGTTCTTC.

The table lists this clonotype with many counts. The gene calls are TRBV19 and TRBJ1-1; D remains unclear. The germline V and J ends were trimmed by 3 bases and 1 base, with 6 bases remaining between them. The CDR3 has 13 residues. CDR1 and CDR2 from the germline V gene are LNHDA and SQIVND (reference sequence). DNA of the CDR3: TGTGCCAGTAGTATCAACCGGAACACTGAAGCTTTCTTT. Protein: CASSINRNTEAFF.

Ten or more counts support this clonotype. This sequence joins TRBV7-2 and TRBJ2-7; no clear D gene. With 6 bases removed from V and 4 bases from J, the gap between germline ends came to 10 bases. Germline V gene lookup returns CDR1 SGHTA and CDR2 FQGNSA. This CDR3 comprises 12 residues. The CDR3 bases are TGTGCCAGCAGTCTAAAAACTTACGAGCAGTACTTC. Amino acid sequence: CASSLKTYEQYF.

This clonotype has a count of ten or more. The V call is TRBV7-2, the J call TRBJ2-2, with TRBD2 identical over 8 bases. Germline-derived CDR1 and CDR2 are SGHTA and FQGNSA. With 5 bases clipped from V and 5 bases from J, the junction kept 13 bases outside the gene matches. The CDR3 contains 17 residues. In DNA form, the CDR3 reads TGTGCCAGCAGCCCCTCCCGTAGAGCGGGGGATACCGGGGAGCTGTTTTTT. This encodes CASSPSRRAGDTGELFF.

This clonotype was observed at least ten times. The rearrangement uses TRBV7-8 and TRBJ2-7; the D gene is possibly TRBD2 (7 bases). Germline CDR1 and CDR2: SGHVS and FQNEAQ. Trimming shortened V by 5 bases and J by 6 bases, and 32 bases separated the two germline ends. The CDR3 loop spans 19 amino acids. The DNA for the CDR3 is TGTGCCAGCAGCAACCGGGGTAGGACAGTCCGGGAGGTGGTCTTCGAGCAGTACTTC. Amino acid sequence: CASSNRGRTVREVVFEQYF.

For this clonotype: This may be a read error, as it is one base from a much larger clone. J is TRBJ2-7 and V is TRBV23-1, with D perhaps TRBD2 (6 bases). TRBV23-1 is marked as an open reading frame, function uncertain. The CDR3 sequence is 13 residues long. The ends were cut back, 3 bases at V and 5 bases at J, with 11 bases in the middle. The CDR3 protein is CASSHRGKDEQYF. The CDR3 DNA sequence: TGCGCCAGCAGTCATCGGGGGAAGGACGAGCAGTACTTC.